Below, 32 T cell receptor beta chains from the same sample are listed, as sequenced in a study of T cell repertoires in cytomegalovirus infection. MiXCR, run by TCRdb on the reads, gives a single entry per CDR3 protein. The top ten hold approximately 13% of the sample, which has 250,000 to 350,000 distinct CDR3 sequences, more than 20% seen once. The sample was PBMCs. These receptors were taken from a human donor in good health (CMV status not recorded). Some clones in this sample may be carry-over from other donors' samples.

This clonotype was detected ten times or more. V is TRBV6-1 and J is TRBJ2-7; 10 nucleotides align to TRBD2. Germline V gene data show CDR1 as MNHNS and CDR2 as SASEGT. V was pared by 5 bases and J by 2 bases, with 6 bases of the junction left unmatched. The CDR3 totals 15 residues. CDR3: CASSSGTSVTYEQYF. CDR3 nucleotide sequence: TGTGCCAGCAGTTCCGGGACTAGCGTAACCTACGAGCAGTACTTC.

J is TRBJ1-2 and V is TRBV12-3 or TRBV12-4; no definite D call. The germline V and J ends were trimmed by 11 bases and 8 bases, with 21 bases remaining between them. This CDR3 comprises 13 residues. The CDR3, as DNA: TGTGCCGGCTTCTCTCACGAACAAGCGGGCTACACCTTC. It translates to CAGFSHEQAGYTF.

For the CDR3, the DNA is TGTGCCAGCAGCCCATCCATACCCGGGACATTAGATAGCAATCAGCCCCAGCATTTT. As protein: CASSPSIPGTLDSNQPQHF. V is TRBV4-2 and J is TRBJ1-5, with a weak D call TRBD1 (6 bases). Trimming removed 4 bases at V and 0 bases at J, with 22 bases between. The CDR3 is 19 residues long. Germline values: CDR1 LGHNA, CDR2 YNFKEQ.

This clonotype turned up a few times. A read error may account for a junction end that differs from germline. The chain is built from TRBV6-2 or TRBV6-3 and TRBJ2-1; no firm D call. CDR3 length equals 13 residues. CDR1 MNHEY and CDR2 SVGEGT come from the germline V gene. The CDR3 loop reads CASSQDSFNEQFF. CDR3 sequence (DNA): TGTGCCAGCAGCCAAGACTCCTTCAATGAGCAGTTCTTC.

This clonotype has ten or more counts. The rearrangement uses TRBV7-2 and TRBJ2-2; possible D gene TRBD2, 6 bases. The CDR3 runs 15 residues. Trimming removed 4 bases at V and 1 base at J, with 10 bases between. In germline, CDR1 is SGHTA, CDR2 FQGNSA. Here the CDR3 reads CASSSRAGNTGELFF. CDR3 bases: TGTGCCAGCAGCTCCAGAGCGGGGAACACCGGGGAGCTGTTTTTT.

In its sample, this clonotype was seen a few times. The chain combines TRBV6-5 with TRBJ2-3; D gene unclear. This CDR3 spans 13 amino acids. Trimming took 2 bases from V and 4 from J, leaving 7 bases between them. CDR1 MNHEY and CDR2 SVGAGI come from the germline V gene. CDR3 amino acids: CASSYLTSDTQYF. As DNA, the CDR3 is TGTGCCAGCAGTTACCTTACGTCAGATACGCAGTATTTT.

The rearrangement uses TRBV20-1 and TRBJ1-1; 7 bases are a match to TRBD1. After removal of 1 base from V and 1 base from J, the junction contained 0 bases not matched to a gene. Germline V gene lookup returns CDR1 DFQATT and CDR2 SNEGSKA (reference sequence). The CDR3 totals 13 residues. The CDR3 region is CSARAGGNTEAFF. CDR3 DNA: TGCAGTGCTAGAGCAGGGGGGAACACTGAAGCTTTCTTT.

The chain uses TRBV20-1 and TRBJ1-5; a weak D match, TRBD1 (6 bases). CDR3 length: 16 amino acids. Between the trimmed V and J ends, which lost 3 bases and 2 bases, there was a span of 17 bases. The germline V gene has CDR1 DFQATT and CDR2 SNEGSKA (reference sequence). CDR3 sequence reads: CSASPQGGVGNQPQHF. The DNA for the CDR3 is TGCAGTGCTAGTCCACAGGGAGGGGTTGGCAATCAGCCCCAGCATTTT.

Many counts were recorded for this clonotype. CDR3 DNA sequence: TGTGCCAGCAGCTTAGCCCGGACAGGGGGCGCTGAGCAGTTCTTC. It codes for CASSLARTGGAEQFF. The chain combines TRBV7-6 with TRBJ2-1; 11 nucleotides align to TRBD1. Per germline, CDR1 SGHVS and CDR2 FNYEAQ. The V segment lost 0 bases and the J segment 9 bases; nucleotides outside the gene matches: 4. This CDR3 region has 15 residues. Filled out from reference TRBV7-6 and TRBJ2-1, the complete variable domain reads GAGVSQSPRYKVTKRGQDVALRCDPISGHVSLYWYRQALGQGPEFLTYFNYEAQQDKSGLPNDRFSAERPEGSISTLTIQRTEQRDSAMYRCASSLARTGGAEQFFGPGTRLTVL.

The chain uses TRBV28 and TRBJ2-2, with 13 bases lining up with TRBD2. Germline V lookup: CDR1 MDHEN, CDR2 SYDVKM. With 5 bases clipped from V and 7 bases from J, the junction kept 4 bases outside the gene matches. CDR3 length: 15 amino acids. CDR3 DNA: TGTGCCAGCAGTCTCGGGACTAGCGGGATCGGGGAGCTGTTTTTT. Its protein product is CASSLGTSGIGELFF.

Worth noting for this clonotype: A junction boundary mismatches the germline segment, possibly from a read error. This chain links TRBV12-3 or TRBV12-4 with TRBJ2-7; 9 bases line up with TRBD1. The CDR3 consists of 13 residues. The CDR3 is CAGSSGTGYEQYF. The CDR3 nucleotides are TGTGCCGGCAGTTCCGGGACAGGGTACGAGCAGTACTTC.

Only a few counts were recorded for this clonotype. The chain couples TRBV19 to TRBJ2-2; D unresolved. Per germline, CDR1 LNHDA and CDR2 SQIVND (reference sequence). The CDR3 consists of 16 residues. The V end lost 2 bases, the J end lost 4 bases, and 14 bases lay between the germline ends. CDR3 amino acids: CASSIRLLRGTGELFF. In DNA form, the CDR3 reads TGTGCCAGTAGTATACGGCTCCTGCGAGGCACCGGGGAGCTGTTTTTT.

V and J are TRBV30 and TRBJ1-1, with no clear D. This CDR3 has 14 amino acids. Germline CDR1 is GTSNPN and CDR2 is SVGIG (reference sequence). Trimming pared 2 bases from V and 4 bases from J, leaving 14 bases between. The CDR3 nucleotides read TGTGCCTGGAGTTGGATGCGGGGAGCCACTGAAGCTTTCTTT. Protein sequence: CAWSWMRGATEAFF.

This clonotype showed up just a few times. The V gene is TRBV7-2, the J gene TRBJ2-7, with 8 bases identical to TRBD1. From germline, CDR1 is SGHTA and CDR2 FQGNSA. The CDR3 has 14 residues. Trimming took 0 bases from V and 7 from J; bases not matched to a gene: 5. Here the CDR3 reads CASSLATGVWEQYF. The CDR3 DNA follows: TGTGCCAGCAGCTTAGCGACAGGGGTGTGGGAGCAGTACTTC.

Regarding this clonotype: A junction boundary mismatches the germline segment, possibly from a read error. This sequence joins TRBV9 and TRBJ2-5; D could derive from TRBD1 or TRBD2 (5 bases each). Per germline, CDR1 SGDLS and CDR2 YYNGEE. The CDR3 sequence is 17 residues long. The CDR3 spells CASSPPDRSSQGETQYF. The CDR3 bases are TGTGCCAGCAGCCCCCCCGACCGGTCCTCCCAGGGAGAGACACAGTACTTC.

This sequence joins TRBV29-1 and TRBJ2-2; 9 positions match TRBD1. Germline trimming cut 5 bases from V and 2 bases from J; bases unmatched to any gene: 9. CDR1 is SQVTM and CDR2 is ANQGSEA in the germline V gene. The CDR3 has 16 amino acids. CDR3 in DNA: TGCAGCGTTTTCGCCCCGGGACAGGGCAACACCGGGGAGCTGTTTTTT. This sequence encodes CSVFAPGQGNTGELFF.

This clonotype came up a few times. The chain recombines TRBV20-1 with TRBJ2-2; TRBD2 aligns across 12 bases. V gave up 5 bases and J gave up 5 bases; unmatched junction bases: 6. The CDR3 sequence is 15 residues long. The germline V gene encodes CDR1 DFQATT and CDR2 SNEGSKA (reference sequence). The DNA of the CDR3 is TGCAGTGCTTGGCTCCTAGCGGGAGGGACCGGGGAGCTGTTTTTT. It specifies CSAWLLAGGTGELFF.

Here the CDR3 reads CASSLRADMMNTEAFF. CDR3 DNA sequence: TGTGCCAGCAGCTTGCGGGCAGACATGATGAACACTGAAGCTTTCTTT. The chain has TRBV7-2 and TRBJ1-1; D is undetermined. V lost 3 bases and J lost 0, with 14 bases in between. Per germline, CDR1 SGHTA and CDR2 FQGNSA. This CDR3 is 16 amino acids long.

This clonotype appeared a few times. DNA of the CDR3: TGTGCCAGCAGTTACTCAGGGGGCGAGGTCTACGAGCAGTACTTC. Amino acids: CASSYSGGEVYEQYF. V is TRBV6-5 and J is TRBJ2-7; the match to TRBD1 covers 7 bases. The germline V gene has CDR1 MNHEY and CDR2 SVGAGI. The CDR3 is made up of 15 amino acids. J was trimmed by 3 bases and V by 0 bases; bases with no gene match: 5.

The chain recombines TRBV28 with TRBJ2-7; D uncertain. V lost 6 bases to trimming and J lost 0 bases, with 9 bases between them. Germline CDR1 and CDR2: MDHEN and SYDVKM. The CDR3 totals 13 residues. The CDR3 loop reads CASSFPDSYEQYF. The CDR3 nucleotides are TGTGCCAGCAGCTTCCCAGACTCCTACGAGCAGTACTTC.

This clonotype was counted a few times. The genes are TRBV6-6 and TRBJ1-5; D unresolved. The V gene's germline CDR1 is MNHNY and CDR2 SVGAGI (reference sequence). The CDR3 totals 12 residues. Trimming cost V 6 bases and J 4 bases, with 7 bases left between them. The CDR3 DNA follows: TGTGCCAGCAGATCCACTAATCAGCCCCAGCATTTT. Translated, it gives CASRSTNQPQHF.

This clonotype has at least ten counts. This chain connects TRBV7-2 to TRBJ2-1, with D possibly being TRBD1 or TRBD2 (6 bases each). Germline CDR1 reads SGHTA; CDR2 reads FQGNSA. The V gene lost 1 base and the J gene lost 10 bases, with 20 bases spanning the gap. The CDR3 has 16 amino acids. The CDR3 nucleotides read TGTGCCAGCAGCTTAGGCCTTACGGCTAGGGGGAGGGAGCAGTTCTTC. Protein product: CASSLGLTARGREQFF.

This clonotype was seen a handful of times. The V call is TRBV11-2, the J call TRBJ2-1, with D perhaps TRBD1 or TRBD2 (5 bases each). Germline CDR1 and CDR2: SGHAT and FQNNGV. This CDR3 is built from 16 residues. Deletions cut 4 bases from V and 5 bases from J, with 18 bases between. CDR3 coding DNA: TGTGCCAGCAGCTATACCCGGGACGTCCTACACAATGAGCAGTTCTTC. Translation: CASSYTRDVLHNEQFF.

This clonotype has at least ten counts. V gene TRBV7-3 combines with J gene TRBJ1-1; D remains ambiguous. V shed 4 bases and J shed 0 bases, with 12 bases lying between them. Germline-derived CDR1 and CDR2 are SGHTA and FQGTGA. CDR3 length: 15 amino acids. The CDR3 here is CASSSSDRMNTEAFF. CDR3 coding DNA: TGTGCCAGCAGCTCTTCTGACCGAATGAACACTGAAGCTTTCTTT.

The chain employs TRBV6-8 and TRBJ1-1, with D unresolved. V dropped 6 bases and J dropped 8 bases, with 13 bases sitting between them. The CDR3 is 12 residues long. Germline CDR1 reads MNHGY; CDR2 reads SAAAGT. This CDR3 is CASRREGREAFF. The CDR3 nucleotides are TGTGCCAGCAGGCGTGAAGGCCGGGAAGCTTTCTTT.

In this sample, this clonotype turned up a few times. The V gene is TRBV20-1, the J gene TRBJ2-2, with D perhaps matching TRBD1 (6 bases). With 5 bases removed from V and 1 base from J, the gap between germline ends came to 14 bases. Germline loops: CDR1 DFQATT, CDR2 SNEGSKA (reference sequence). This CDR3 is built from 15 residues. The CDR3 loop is CSAPRWGQNTGELFF. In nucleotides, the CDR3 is TGCAGTGCTCCAAGGTGGGGACAGAACACCGGGGAGCTGTTTTTT.

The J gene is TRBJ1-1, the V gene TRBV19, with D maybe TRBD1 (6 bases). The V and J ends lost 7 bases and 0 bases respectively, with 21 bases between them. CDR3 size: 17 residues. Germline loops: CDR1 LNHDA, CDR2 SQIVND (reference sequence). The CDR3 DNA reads TGTGCCAGTATCCCGATTACAGGGAACCGATTGAACACTGAAGCTTTCTTT. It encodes CASIPITGNRLNTEAFF.

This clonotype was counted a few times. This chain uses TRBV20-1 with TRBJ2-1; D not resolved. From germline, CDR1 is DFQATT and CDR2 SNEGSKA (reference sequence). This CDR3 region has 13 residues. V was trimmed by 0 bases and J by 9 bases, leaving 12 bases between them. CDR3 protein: CSARDPTGTEQFF. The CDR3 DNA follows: TGCAGTGCTAGAGACCCCACCGGTACTGAGCAGTTCTTC.

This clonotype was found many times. In DNA form, the CDR3 reads TGTGCCAGCAGCTTGGACGTAGCCTCCTACAATGAGCAGTTCTTC. It yields the protein CASSLDVASYNEQFF. The rearrangement links TRBV7-2 to TRBJ2-1, with no clear D. V lost 3 bases, J lost 0 bases, and 9 bases lay in between. CDR1 is SGHTA, CDR2 FQGNSA, per germline. The CDR3 consists of 15 residues.

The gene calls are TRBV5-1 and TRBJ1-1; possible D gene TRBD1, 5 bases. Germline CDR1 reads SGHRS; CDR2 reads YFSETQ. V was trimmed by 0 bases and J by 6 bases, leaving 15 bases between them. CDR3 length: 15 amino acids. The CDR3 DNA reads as TGCGCCAGCAGCTTGGCCGGCGGGGCTCCCGCTGAAGCTTTCTTT. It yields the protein CASSLAGGAPAEAFF. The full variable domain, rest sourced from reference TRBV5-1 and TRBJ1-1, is KAGVTQTPRYLIKTRGQQVTLSCSPISGHRSVSWYQQTPGQGLQFLFEYFSETQRNKGNFPGRFSGRQFSNSRSEMNVSTLELGDSALYLCASSLAGGAPAEAFFGQGTRLTVV.

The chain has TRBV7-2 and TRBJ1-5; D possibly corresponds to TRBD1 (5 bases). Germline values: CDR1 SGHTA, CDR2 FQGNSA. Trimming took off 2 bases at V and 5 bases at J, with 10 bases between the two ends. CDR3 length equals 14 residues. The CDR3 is CASSLRGVDQPQHF. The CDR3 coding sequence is TGTGCCAGCAGCTTACGGGGGGTCGATCAGCCCCAGCATTTT.

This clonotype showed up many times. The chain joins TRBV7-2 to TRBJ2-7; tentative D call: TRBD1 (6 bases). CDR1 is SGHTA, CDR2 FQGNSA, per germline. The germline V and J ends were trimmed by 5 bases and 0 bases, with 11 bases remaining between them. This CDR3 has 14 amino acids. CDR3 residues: CASSGRTDSYEQYF. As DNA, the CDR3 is TGTGCCAGCAGCGGTCGGACAGACTCCTACGAGCAGTACTTC.